This TCR beta chain was recorded in a study of cytomegalovirus exposure and HLA in healthy donors. PCR primers comprised 60 Vbeta and 13 Jbeta primers. This table comes from immunoSEQ multiplex PCR, and its TCRdb copy is limited to in-frame clones, with some not included. Of 60,000 to 70,000 clones in the sample, more than 80% were seen once. The study's findings and limits: The productive fraction for most TCR beta V segments was about 87% or about 30% in an earlier analysis. TCR beta sequences reportedly predicted most subjects' HLA-A and HLA-B alleles accurately.

In regard to this clone: Its antigen remains unknown.

The J segment lost 0 bases and the V segment lost 0 bases, leaving 2 bases of the junction unmatched. The germline V gene encodes CDR1 SGHNT and CDR2 YENEEA. This CDR3 is 15 amino acids long. The TCR originated in a woman aged 25-40 years in good health and CMV-seronegative. The chain has TRBV11-3 and TRBJ2-7, with 7 positions matching TRBD2. Sequences were obtained from PBMCs. CDR3 sequence: CASSLEGGSSYEQYF. CDR3 nucleotides: TGTGCCAGCAGCTTAGAGGGGGGGAGCTCCTACGAGCAGTACTTC.